This T cell receptor (beta chain) was identified in a study of cytomegalovirus exposure and HLA in healthy donors. Regarding the study as a whole: Among the sequence variants, a highly shared cluster was likely an artifact of sequencing. Some 16,000 TCR beta sequences were associated with HLA alleles at 0.05 false discovery rate in a later analysis. Immune exposure was documented only through CMV serostatus.

PCR amplification relied on 60 Vbeta primers (plus 13 Jbeta primers). Authors' methods: Later work found 80 million or so unique TCR beta chains, with 10 million to 14 million shared. Profiling relied on immunoSEQ multiplex PCR, and the TCRdb table lists in-frame clones only, not all of them. The DNA was the basis for D and trimming; V, J and clone size are from that table. The sample consists of 150,000 to 200,000 clones, approximately 80% of them appearing once. V shed 4 bases and J shed 7 bases, with 2 bases lying between them. Germline V gives CDR1 SGHTS, CDR2 YDEGEE. This CDR3 contains 9 residues. Remarks on this clone: Its antigen is still unknown.

The chain carries TRBV5-8 and TRBJ1-1; D is ambiguous. The sequence derives from a boy younger than 18 in good health and CMV-seronegative. Sample: PBMCs. In DNA, the CDR3 is TGTGCCAGCAGCCGTGAAGCTTTCTTT. It specifies CASSREAFF.